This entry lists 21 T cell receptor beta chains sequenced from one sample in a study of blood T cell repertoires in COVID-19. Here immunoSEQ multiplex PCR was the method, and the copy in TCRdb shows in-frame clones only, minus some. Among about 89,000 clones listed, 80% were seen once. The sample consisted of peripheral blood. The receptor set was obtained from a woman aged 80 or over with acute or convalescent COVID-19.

The DNA of the CDR3 is TGCGCCAGCAGTTCCCCCGGGACTAGCTGGTACTTC. Its protein product is CASSSPGTSWYF. The chain uses TRBV5-1 and TRBJ2-4, with 9 bases matching TRBD2. This CDR3 contains 12 residues. CDR1 and CDR2 from the germline V gene are SGHRS and YFSETQ. V was pared by 5 bases and J by 15 bases, with 9 bases of the junction left unmatched.

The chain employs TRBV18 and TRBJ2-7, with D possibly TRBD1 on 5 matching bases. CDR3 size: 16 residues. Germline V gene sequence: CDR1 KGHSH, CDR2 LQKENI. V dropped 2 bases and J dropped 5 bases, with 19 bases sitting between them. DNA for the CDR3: TGTGCCAGCTCACCAGTCCACGGCAGGGAAGTTAACGAGCAGTACTTC. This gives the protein CASSPVHGREVNEQYF.

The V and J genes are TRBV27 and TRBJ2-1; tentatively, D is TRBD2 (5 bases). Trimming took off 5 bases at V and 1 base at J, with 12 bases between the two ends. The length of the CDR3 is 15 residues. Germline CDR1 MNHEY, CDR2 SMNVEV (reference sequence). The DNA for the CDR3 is TGTGCCAGCAGTCGGAGGCCCCCATCCTACAATGAGCAGTTCTTC. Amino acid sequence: CASSRRPPSYNEQFF.

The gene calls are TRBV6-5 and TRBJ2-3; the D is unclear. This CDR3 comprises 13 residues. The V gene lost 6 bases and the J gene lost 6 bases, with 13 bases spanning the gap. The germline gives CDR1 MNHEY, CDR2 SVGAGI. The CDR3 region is CASSVEVIDTQYF. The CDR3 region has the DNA TGTGCCAGCAGCGTCGAGGTTATCGATACGCAGTATTTT.

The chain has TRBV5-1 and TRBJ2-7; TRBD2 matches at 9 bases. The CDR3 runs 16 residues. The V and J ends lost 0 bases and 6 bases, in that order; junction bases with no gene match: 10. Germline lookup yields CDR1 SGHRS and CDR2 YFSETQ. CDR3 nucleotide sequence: TGCGCCAGCAGCTTGGTAGTGGCTAGCGGGAAGGGCGAGCAGTACTTC. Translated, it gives CASSLVVASGKGEQYF.

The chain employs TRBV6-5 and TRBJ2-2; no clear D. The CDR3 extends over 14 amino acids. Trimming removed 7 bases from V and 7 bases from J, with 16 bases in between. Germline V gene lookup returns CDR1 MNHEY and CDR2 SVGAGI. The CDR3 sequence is CASTTGLYSGELFF. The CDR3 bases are TGTGCCAGCACAACCGGCTTATACAGCGGGGAGCTGTTTTTT.

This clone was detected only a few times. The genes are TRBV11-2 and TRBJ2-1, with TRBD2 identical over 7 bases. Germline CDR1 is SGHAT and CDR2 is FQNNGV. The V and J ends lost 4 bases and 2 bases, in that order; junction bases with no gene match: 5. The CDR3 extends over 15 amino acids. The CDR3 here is CASSYSGEAYNEQFF. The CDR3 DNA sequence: TGTGCCAGCAGCTACAGCGGGGAGGCCTACAATGAGCAGTTCTTC.

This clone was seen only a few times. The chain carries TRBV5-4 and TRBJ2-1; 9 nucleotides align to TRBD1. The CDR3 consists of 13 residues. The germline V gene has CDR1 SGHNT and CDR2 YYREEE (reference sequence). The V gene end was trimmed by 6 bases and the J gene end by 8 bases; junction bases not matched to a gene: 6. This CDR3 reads CASTVDRGDEQFF. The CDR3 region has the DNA TGTGCCAGCACCGTGGACAGGGGCGATGAGCAGTTCTTC. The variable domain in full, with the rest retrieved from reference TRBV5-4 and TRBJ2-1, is ETGVTQSPTHLIKTRGQQVTLRCSSQSGHNTVSWYQQALGQGPQFIFQYYREEENGRGNFPPRFSGLQFPNYSSELNVNALELDDSALYLCASTVDRGDEQFFGPGTRLTVL.

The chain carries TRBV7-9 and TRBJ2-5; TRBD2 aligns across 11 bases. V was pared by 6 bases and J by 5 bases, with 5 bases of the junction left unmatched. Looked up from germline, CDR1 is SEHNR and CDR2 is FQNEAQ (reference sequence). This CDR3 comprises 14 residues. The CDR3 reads CASSIAGGTETQYF. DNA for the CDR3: TGTGCCAGCAGTATAGCGGGAGGGACGGAGACCCAGTACTTC.

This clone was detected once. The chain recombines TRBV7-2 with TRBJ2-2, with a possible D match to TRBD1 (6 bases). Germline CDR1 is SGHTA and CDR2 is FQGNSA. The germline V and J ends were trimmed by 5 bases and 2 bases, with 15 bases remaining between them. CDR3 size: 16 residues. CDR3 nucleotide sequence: TGTGCCAGCAGCAGAACCGGGACATCCAACACCGGGGAGCTGTTTTTT. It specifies CASSRTGTSNTGELFF.

In nucleotides, the CDR3 is TGTGCCGCCGGGAGCTCCTACAATGAGCAGTTCTTC. Its translation: CAAGSSYNEQFF. The chain is built from TRBV10-3 and TRBJ2-1; possibly TRBD2 for D (6 bases). This CDR3 is built from 12 residues. Trimming pared 11 bases from V and 0 bases from J, leaving 8 bases between. Germline V gene sequence: CDR1 ENHRY, CDR2 SYGVKD.

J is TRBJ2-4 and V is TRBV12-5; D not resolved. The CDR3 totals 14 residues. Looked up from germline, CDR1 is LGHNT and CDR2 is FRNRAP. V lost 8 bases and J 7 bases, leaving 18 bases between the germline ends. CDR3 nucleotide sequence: TGTGCTAGTCCCTCCTTGCGAGGCGGCAACATTCAGTACTTC. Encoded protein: CASPSLRGGNIQYF.

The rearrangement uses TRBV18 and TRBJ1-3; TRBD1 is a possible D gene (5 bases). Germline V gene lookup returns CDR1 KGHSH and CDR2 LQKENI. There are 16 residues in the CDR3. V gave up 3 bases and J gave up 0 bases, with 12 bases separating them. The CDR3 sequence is CASSPRGDSSGNTIYF. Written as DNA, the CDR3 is TGTGCCAGCTCACCTCGGGGGGATAGCTCTGGAAACACCATATATTTT.

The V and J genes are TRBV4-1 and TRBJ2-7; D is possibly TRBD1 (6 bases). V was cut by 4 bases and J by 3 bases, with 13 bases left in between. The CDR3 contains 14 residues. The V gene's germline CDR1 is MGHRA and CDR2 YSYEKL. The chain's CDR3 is CASSRDRLVYEQYF. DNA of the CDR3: TGCGCCAGCAGCCGAGACAGGCTGGTCTACGAGCAGTACTTC.

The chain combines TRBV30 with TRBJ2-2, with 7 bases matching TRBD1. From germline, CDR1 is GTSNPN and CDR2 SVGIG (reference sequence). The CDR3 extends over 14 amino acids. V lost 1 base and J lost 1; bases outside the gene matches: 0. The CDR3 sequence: CAWSGQGNTGELFF. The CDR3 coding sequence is TGTGCCTGGAGTGGACAGGGGAACACCGGGGAGCTGTTTTTT.

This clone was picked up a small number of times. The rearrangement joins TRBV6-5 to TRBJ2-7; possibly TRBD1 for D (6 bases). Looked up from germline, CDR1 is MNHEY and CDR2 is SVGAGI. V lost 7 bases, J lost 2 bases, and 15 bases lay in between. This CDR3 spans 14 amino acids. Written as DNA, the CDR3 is TGTGCCAGCACGAAAGACAGGCCGCCCTACGAGCAGTACTTC. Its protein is CASTKDRPPYEQYF.

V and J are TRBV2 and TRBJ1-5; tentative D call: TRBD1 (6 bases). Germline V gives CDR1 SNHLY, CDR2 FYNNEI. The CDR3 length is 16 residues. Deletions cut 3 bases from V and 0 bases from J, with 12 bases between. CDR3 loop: CASSDLDRPSNQPQHF. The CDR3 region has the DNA TGTGCCAGCAGTGATTTGGACAGACCTAGCAATCAGCCCCAGCATTTT.

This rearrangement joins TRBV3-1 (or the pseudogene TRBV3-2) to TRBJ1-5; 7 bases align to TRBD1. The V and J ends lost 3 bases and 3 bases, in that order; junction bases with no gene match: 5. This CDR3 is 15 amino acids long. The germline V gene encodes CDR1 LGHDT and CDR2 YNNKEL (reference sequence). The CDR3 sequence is CASSQRQGNNQPQHF. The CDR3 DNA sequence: TGTGCCAGCAGCCAGAGACAGGGAAACAATCAGCCCCAGCATTTT.

The CDR3 loop reads CASSVGLASTGELFF. CDR3 bases: TGTGCCAGCAGCGTAGGGCTAGCGAGCACCGGGGAGCTGTTTTTT. The chain couples TRBV9 to TRBJ2-2; maybe TRBD2 (6 bases). The germline V gene encodes CDR1 SGDLS and CDR2 YYNGEE. The V end lost 0 bases, the J end lost 4 bases, and 10 bases lay between the germline ends. The CDR3 is 15 amino acids.

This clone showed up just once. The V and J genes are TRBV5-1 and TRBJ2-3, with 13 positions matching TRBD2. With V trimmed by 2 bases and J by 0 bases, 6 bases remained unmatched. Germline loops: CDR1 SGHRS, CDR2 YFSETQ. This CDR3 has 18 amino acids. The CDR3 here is CASSLGLAGASSTDTQYF. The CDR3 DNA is TGCGCCAGCAGCTTAGGACTAGCGGGGGCCTCTAGCACAGATACGCAGTATTTT. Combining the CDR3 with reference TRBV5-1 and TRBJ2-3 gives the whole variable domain KAGVTQTPRYLIKTRGQQVTLSCSPISGHRSVSWYQQTPGQGLQFLFEYFSETQRNKGNFPGRFSGRQFSNSRSEMNVSTLELGDSALYLCASSLGLAGASSTDTQYFGPGTRLTVL.

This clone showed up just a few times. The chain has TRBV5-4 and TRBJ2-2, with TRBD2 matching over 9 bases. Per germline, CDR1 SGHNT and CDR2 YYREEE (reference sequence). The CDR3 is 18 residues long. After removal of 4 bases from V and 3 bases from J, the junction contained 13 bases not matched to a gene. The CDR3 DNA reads TGTGCCAGCAGCCGGTCGTCGAGAGCGGGGGGATACACCGGGGAGCTGTTTTTT. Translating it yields CASSRSSRAGGYTGELFF. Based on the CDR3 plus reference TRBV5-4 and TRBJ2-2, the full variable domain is ETGVTQSPTHLIKTRGQQVTLRCSSQSGHNTVSWYQQALGQGPQFIFQYYREEENGRGNFPPRFSGLQFPNYSSELNVNALELDDSALYLCASSRSSRAGGYTGELFFGEGSRLTVL.